The text below deals with one T cell receptor beta chain. Trimming removed 5 bases at V and 7 bases at J, with 11 bases between. Germline CDR1 is MNHEY and CDR2 is SMNVEV (reference sequence). CDR3 length equals 12 residues. The source of the sample is a study of control samples from healthy donors and cancer patients. Generated by immunoSEQ multiplex PCR, the TCRdb table keeps only in-frame clones and is missing some. Among about 130,000 clones listed, roughly 90% were seen once. The chain is built from TRBV27 and TRBJ1-2; possibly TRBD1 for D (5 bases). The clonotype originates from a woman aged 45 to 65 in good health. The sample consisted of blood. The CDR3 DNA reads TGTGCCAGCAGTCCGGGGGGGGGTGGCTACACCTTC. Translating it yields CASSPGGGGYTF.